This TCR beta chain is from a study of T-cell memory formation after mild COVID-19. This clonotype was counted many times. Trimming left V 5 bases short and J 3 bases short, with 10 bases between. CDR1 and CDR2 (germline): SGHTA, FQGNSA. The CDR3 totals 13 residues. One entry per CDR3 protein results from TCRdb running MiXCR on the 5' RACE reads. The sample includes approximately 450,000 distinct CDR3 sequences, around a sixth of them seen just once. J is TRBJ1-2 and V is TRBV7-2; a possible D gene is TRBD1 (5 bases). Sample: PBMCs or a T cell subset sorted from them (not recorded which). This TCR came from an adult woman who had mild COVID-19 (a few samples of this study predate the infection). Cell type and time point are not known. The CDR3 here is CASSQDSYYGYTF. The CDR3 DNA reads TGTGCCAGCAGCCAAGACAGTTACTATGGCTACACCTTC.